These 18 T cell receptor beta chains were sequenced from one sample in a study of response to subunit inactivated influenza vaccine. In TCRdb, the RT-PCR reads were re-called with MiXCR into one record per CDR3 protein. The sample records hundreds of thousands of distinct CDR3 sequences, around a fifth being singletons. Sequences were derived from PBMCs from blood, sampled about 20 months after vaccination. Receptors were obtained from a man aged 50 to 69 who received an inactivated influenza vaccine.

The chain combines TRBV19 with TRBJ1-1; 7 bases align to TRBD1. The V and J ends lost 6 bases and 2 bases, in that order; junction bases with no gene match: 15. Germline lookup yields CDR1 LNHDA and CDR2 SQIVND (reference sequence). This CDR3 comprises 17 residues. CDR3 sequence: CASSSLPGQGGNTEAFF. The CDR3 DNA sequence: TGTGCCAGTAGCAGCCTACCTGGGCAGGGGGGAAACACTGAAGCTTTCTTT.

The chain is built from TRBV29-1 and TRBJ2-7; 16 bases align to TRBD2. CDR1 is SQVTM and CDR2 is ANQGSEA in the germline V gene. Trimming took 3 bases from V and 9 from J; bases not matched to a gene: 5. The CDR3 is 14 residues long. The CDR3 nucleotides are TGCAGCGTTGACTACGGGACTAGCGGGAGGGCGCAGTACTTC. Translated: CSVDYGTSGRAQYF.

This clonotype appeared a few times. This chain connects TRBV7-9 to TRBJ1-1; D unresolved. The germline gives CDR1 SEHNR, CDR2 FQNEAQ (reference sequence). This CDR3 region has 15 residues. The germline V and J ends were trimmed by 1 base and 4 bases, with 13 bases remaining between them. This chain's CDR3 is CASSLVDRRGTEAFF. The CDR3 DNA reads as TGTGCCAGCAGCTTAGTGGACCGTCGGGGCACTGAAGCTTTCTTT.

This rearrangement joins TRBV20-1 to TRBJ1-2, with 7 bases that match TRBD1. The CDR3 covers 16 residues. After removal of 3 bases from V and 4 bases from J, the junction contained 14 bases not matched to a gene. The germline V gene has CDR1 DFQATT and CDR2 SNEGSKA (reference sequence). CDR3 bases: TGCAGTGCTAGCAGCATTACAGGGGCGCTCGGCTATGGCTACACCTTC. Its protein product is CSASSITGALGYGYTF.

The chain employs TRBV29-1 and TRBJ1-2; TRBD1 might be the D (6 bases). CDR1 and CDR2 from the germline V gene are SQVTM and ANQGSEA. This CDR3 has 13 amino acids. V was shortened by 2 bases and J by 4 bases, with 11 bases between the two germline ends. The CDR3 DNA reads as TGCAGCGTTGAAACACAGGGCACCTATGGCTACACCTTC. As protein: CSVETQGTYGYTF.

The chain recombines TRBV11-1 with TRBJ2-2; 10 bases fit TRBD2. CDR1 and CDR2 (germline): SGHAT, FQDESV (reference sequence). The CDR3 loop spans 18 amino acids. Unmatched junction bases numbered 10, after V lost 5 bases and J lost 1 base. The CDR3 DNA is TGTGCCAGCAGCCCCAACTTAGGACTAGCGGTGAACACCGGGGAGCTGTTTTTT. Its translation is CASSPNLGLAVNTGELFF.

This clonotype was detected a few times. The chain carries TRBV2 and TRBJ2-3, with 11 bases lining up with TRBD2. The V and J ends lost 6 bases and 2 bases, in that order; junction bases with no gene match: 4. This CDR3 is 15 amino acids long. Looked up from germline, CDR1 is SNHLY and CDR2 is FYNNEI. The CDR3 loop reads CASRTTSGITDTQYF. The DNA of the CDR3 is TGTGCCAGCAGGACGACTAGCGGGATCACAGATACGCAGTATTTT.

The chain has TRBV7-2 and TRBJ2-7, with 8 bases identical to TRBD2. The CDR3 is made up of 15 amino acids. The trim removed 7 bases at V and 0 bases at J, leaving 8 bases unmatched. Germline CDR1 and CDR2: SGHTA and FQGNSA. CDR3 residues: CASKPTSGSSYEQYF. The CDR3 DNA is TGTGCCAGCAAGCCTACTAGCGGTAGCTCCTACGAGCAGTACTTC.

The table lists this clonotype with many counts. The rearrangement uses TRBV10-3 and TRBJ1-1; perhaps TRBD1 as D (5 bases). Germline-derived CDR1 and CDR2 are ENHRY and SYGVKD. Trimming shortened V by 7 bases and J by 1 base, and 13 bases separated the two germline ends. The CDR3 sequence is 14 residues long. The chain's CDR3 is CAIIRAGENTEAFF. CDR3 coding DNA: TGTGCCATCATAAGGGCGGGGGAGAACACTGAAGCTTTCTTT.

This clonotype has a handful of counts. J is TRBJ2-1 and V is TRBV28; 12 nucleotides agree with TRBD2. The CDR3 totals 17 residues. Germline V gives CDR1 MDHEN, CDR2 SYDVKM. Trimming took 4 bases from V and 7 from J; bases not matched to a gene: 11. DNA for the CDR3: TGTGCCAGCAGTTATGTTATCGGACTAGCGGGAAGTAATGAGCAGTTCTTC. This codes for CASSYVIGLAGSNEQFF.

The V call is TRBV28, the J call TRBJ2-5; 10 bases align to TRBD2. This CDR3 has 15 amino acids. The J segment lost 2 bases and the V segment lost 4 bases, leaving 4 bases of the junction unmatched. Germline CDR1 is MDHEN and CDR2 is SYDVKM. The CDR3 DNA is TGTGCCAGCAGTTCGGTAGCGGGGGGACAAGAGACCCAGTACTTC. Its translation is CASSSVAGGQETQYF.

Worth noting for this clonotype: This may be a read error: a much more frequent sequence differs by one nucleotide. The rearrangement links TRBV12-3 or TRBV12-4 to TRBJ1-1, with TRBD1 identical over 7 bases. V was pared by 5 bases and J by 12 bases, with 12 bases of the junction left unmatched. This CDR3 region has 13 residues. The CDR3 spells CASSQALTGVSFF. The CDR3 bases are TGTGCCAGCAGTCAGGCTCTCACAGGGGTATCTTTCTTT.

This clonotype was counted a few times. V gene TRBV12-3 or TRBV12-4 combines with J gene TRBJ2-3; no firm D call. The CDR3 has 12 residues. V was clipped by 4 bases and J by 4 bases, with 6 bases between them. For the CDR3, the DNA is TGTGCCAGCAGTTCGACTCCAGATACGCAGTATTTT. Its translation: CASSSTPDTQYF.

The chain employs TRBV10-1 and TRBJ1-2; D gene uncertain. This CDR3 has 13 residues. V was cut by 0 bases and J by 7 bases, with 9 bases left in between. Germline lookup yields CDR1 WNHNN and CDR2 SYGVQD (reference sequence). CDR3 sequence reads: CASSESEYFGYTF. CDR3 sequence (DNA): TGCGCCAGCAGTGAGTCCGAGTATTTTGGCTACACCTTC.

This clonotype has more than one count but fewer than ten. The V gene is TRBV5-1, the J gene TRBJ2-4; 9 nucleotides align to TRBD1. The germline V gene has CDR1 SGHRS and CDR2 YFSETQ. This CDR3 is 15 amino acids long. V shed 0 bases, J shed 6 bases, and the junction held 4 bases outside the gene matches. The CDR3 sequence is CASSLAGQGGNIQYF. The CDR3 coding sequence is TGCGCCAGCAGCTTGGCGGGACAGGGAGGAAACATTCAGTACTTC.

This clonotype was picked up many times. The V and J genes are TRBV29-1 and TRBJ1-1; tentative D call: TRBD1 (5 bases). Per germline, CDR1 SQVTM and CDR2 ANQGSEA. The CDR3 is 14 residues long. The ends were cut back, 4 bases at V and 1 base at J, with 13 bases in the middle. Written as DNA, the CDR3 is TGCAGCGTTGGGGGGGGGGTCGAGAACACTGAAGCTTTCTTT. This gives the protein CSVGGGVENTEAFF.

This chain joins TRBV10-3 and TRBJ1-1, with D possibly TRBD1 on 6 matching bases. The ends were cut back, 11 bases at V and 5 bases at J, with 21 bases in the middle. Germline values: CDR1 ENHRY, CDR2 SYGVKD. There are 14 residues in the CDR3. The CDR3 loop reads CAVKDSQVLTEAFF. Here the CDR3 DNA reads TGTGCCGTGAAGGACAGTCAAGTTCTGACTGAAGCTTTCTTT.

The chain links TRBV20-1 to TRBJ2-1; 11 bases line up with TRBD2. Germline V CDR1 and CDR2: DFQATT, SNEGSKA (reference sequence). The CDR3 runs 16 residues. Unmatched junction bases numbered 7, after V lost 5 bases and J lost 1 base. In nucleotides, the CDR3 is TGCAGTGCTGGCGGGACTAGCGGTGGATCCTACAATGAGCAGTTCTTC. This sequence encodes CSAGGTSGGSYNEQFF.